This TCR beta chain was sequenced for a study of cytomegalovirus exposure and HLA in healthy donors. Notes on this clone: No antigen is known for it.

13 Jbeta primers and 60 Vbeta primers were used for the PCR. TCRdb's table, derived via immunoSEQ multiplex PCR, lists solely in-frame clones and lacks some. Counted here are about 180,000 clones, around 79% occurring once; the ten biggest clones make up approximately 0.51%. General study findings and limits: The authors later linked a missense DCLRE1C variant to TCR beta V- and J-gene trimming. A later examination showed that TCR association rates differed by HLA locus, with DRB1 most and HLA-C fewest. The only immune exposure information that was available was CMV serostatus. Evidence from a later analysis indicated that most CMV-associated TCR beta chains looked HLA-restricted.

The specimen sequenced was PBMCs. The clonotype comes from a woman in her fifties or sixties in good health and CMV-seronegative.

CDR3 nucleotides: TGTGCCAGCAGCGCCTCGGGACTGGGGGGGGATACGCAGTATTTT. It specifies CASSASGLGGDTQYF. This chain links TRBV9 with TRBJ2-3, with 7 bases aligning to TRBD2. V dropped 3 bases and J dropped 6; count of bases not matched to a gene: 10. The V gene's germline CDR1 is SGDLS and CDR2 YYNGEE. The CDR3 sequence is 15 residues long. Full variable domain (missing parts from reference TRBV9 and TRBJ2-3): DSGVTQTPKHLITATGQRVTLRCSPRSGDLSVYWYQQSLDQGLQFLIQYYNGEERAKGNILERFSAQQFPDLHSELNLSSLELGDSALYFCASSASGLGGDTQYFGPGTRLTVL.